Below, 18 T cell receptor beta chains from the same sample are listed, as sequenced in a study of blood T cell repertoires in COVID-19. This table comes from immunoSEQ multiplex PCR, and its TCRdb copy is limited to in-frame clones, with some not included. Of over 150,000 clones in the sample, 85% were seen once. The specimen sequenced was peripheral blood. The receptor source for this set is a woman aged 55-69 years with COVID-19, enrolled during active disease.

This clone was counted a few times. V is TRBV19 and J is TRBJ1-2; the match to TRBD1 covers 9 bases. The germline CDR1 and CDR2 sequences are LNHDA and SQIVND (reference sequence). The CDR3 is 18 amino acids. V was pared by 8 bases and J by 2 bases, with 18 bases of the junction left unmatched. For the CDR3, the DNA is TGTGCCAGTCGCCAGGGTCTCCGTCCGGGGACAGGGAACTATGGCTACACCTTC. This translates into CASRQGLRPGTGNYGYTF.

The chain carries TRBV7-9 and TRBJ1-1, with 8 positions matching TRBD1. The germline CDR1 and CDR2 sequences are SEHNR and FQNEAQ (reference sequence). The CDR3 length is 16 residues. With V trimmed by 2 bases and J by 5 bases, 10 bases remained unmatched. The CDR3 DNA reads TGTGCCAGCAGCTTAAGGCAGGGGGCGGGGAATACTGAAGCTTTCTTT. Translating it yields CASSLRQGAGNTEAFF.

The chain couples TRBV14 to TRBJ2-7; maybe TRBD2 (5 bases). The germline V gene has CDR1 SGHDN and CDR2 FVKESK. CDR3 length equals 13 residues. The DNA for the CDR3 is TGTGCCAGCAGCCAAGAGGCGTATGGGGAGCAGTATGTC. It yields the protein CASSQEAYGEQYV.

The chain employs TRBV6-2 or TRBV6-3 and TRBJ2-3; D ambiguous. The CDR3 extends over 15 amino acids. With 0 bases removed from V and 5 bases from J, the gap between germline ends came to 12 bases. The germline gives CDR1 MNHEY, CDR2 SVGEGT. CDR3 sequence (DNA): TGTGCCAGCAGTTACTCGGTGAACTCTGGAGATACGCAGTATTTT. Translating it yields CASSYSVNSGDTQYF.

Only a few counts were recorded for this clone. The chain couples TRBV5-5 to TRBJ1-5; 12 bases align to TRBD1. The ends lost 2 bases at V and 6 bases at J; junction bases unmatched: 9. There are 17 residues in the CDR3. Germline CDR1 is SGHKS and CDR2 is YYEKEE (reference sequence). This chain's CDR3 is CASSLSGGQGAGQPQHF. The CDR3 DNA sequence: TGTGCCAGCAGCTTATCCGGGGGACAGGGGGCCGGTCAGCCCCAGCATTTT.

This chain connects TRBV3-1 (or the pseudogene TRBV3-2) to TRBJ1-5; TRBD1 matches at 8 bases. In germline, CDR1 is LGHDT, CDR2 YNNKEL (reference sequence). The CDR3 is made up of 17 amino acids. The ends lost 4 bases at V and 1 base at J; junction bases unmatched: 9. CDR3 sequence: CASSPTYQGASNQPQHF. CDR3 nucleotide sequence: TGTGCCAGCAGCCCCACCTACCAGGGGGCAAGCAATCAGCCCCAGCATTTT.

The chain combines TRBV12-3 or TRBV12-4 with TRBJ1-1, with D perhaps matching TRBD1 (6 bases). The length of the CDR3 is 13 residues. Trimming took off 6 bases at V and 0 bases at J, with 8 bases between the two ends. The CDR3 DNA reads TGTGCCAGCAGAACAGGGATGAACACTGAAGCTTTCTTT. It codes for CASRTGMNTEAFF.

This clone has a single count. This chain connects TRBV5-5 to TRBJ2-5, with a weak D call TRBD2 (6 bases). Germline V gene sequence: CDR1 SGHKS, CDR2 YYEKEE (reference sequence). Trimming stripped 4 bases from V and 5 bases from J, with 12 bases between. The CDR3 runs to 13 residues. DNA for the CDR3: TGTGCCAGCAGCCCCGGGGGTTGGGAGACCCAGTACTTC. It encodes CASSPGGWETQYF.

The chain links TRBV10-3 to TRBJ1-6; possibly TRBD1 for D (6 bases). The V end was cut by 10 bases, the J end by 5 bases, with 18 bases between. Germline V gene sequence: CDR1 ENHRY, CDR2 SYGVKD. The CDR3 extends over 15 amino acids. CDR3 protein: CARPWGRVNNSPLHF. In DNA, the CDR3 is TGTGCCAGACCCTGGGGGCGAGTTAATAATTCACCCCTCCACTTT.

This clone was seen only a few times. This rearrangement joins TRBV6-1 to TRBJ1-1; possible D gene TRBD1, 6 bases. Trimming cost V 2 bases and J 3 bases, with 16 bases left between them. The CDR3 has 16 amino acids. The germline V gene encodes CDR1 MNHNS and CDR2 SASEGT. The CDR3 region is CASSERRGRSDTEAFF. The CDR3 coding sequence is TGTGCCAGCAGTGAAAGGCGGGGGCGAAGCGACACTGAAGCTTTCTTT.

The chain carries TRBV7-9 and TRBJ1-1; D uncertain. Germline-derived CDR1 and CDR2 are SEHNR and FQNEAQ (reference sequence). V lost 1 base, J lost 2 bases, and 11 bases lay in between. The CDR3 runs to 15 residues. The CDR3 DNA reads TGTGCCAGCAGCTTAGGTTTCGGTAGTAACACTGAAGCTTTCTTT. Its protein product is CASSLGFGSNTEAFF.

This chain connects TRBV5-1 to TRBJ1-4, with D possibly being TRBD1 (6 bases). The CDR3 consists of 15 residues. In germline, CDR1 is SGHRS, CDR2 YFSETQ. Trimming pared 3 bases from V and 8 bases from J, leaving 17 bases between. CDR3 region: CASSWATGSGEKLFF. The CDR3 nucleotides are TGCGCCAGCAGCTGGGCAACAGGGTCGGGCGAAAAACTGTTTTTT.

The gene calls are TRBV7-6 and TRBJ2-2; 12 bases align to TRBD1. J gave up 7 bases and V 5 bases, and 5 bases lay outside the gene matches. The CDR3 spans 15 residues. From germline, CDR1 is SGHVS and CDR2 FNYEAQ. For the CDR3, the DNA is TGTGCCAGCAGCACCGGGACAGGGGGCATCGGGGAGCTGTTTTTT. Residues: CASSTGTGGIGELFF.

The chain recombines TRBV5-1 with TRBJ1-2; TRBD1 agrees at 9 bases. This CDR3 comprises 15 residues. V gave up 4 bases and J gave up 8 bases; unmatched junction bases: 12. Per the germline V gene, CDR1 is SGHRS and CDR2 is YFSETQ. The CDR3, as DNA: TGCGCCAGCAGCACATTAGGACAGGGGCGCTACGGCTACACCTTC. This sequence encodes CASSTLGQGRYGYTF.

The rearrangement joins TRBV7-9 to TRBJ2-1; TRBD1 matches at 7 bases. Germline CDR1 is SEHNR and CDR2 is FQNEAQ (reference sequence). V was clipped by 5 bases and J by 9 bases; unmatched bases: 7. This CDR3 contains 13 residues. DNA for the CDR3: TGTGCCAGCAGCAACCGACAGGGTAGTGAGCAGTTCTTC. Translation: CASSNRQGSEQFF.

The chain recombines TRBV18 with TRBJ2-1, with D possibly TRBD1 on 5 matching bases. The CDR3 extends over 16 amino acids. Per the germline V gene, CDR1 is KGHSH and CDR2 is LQKENI. Trimming cost V 6 bases and J 4 bases, with 19 bases left between them. The CDR3 spells CASSQRQGLDYNEQFF. The CDR3 DNA is TGTGCCAGCTCCCAGAGGCAGGGCCTCGATTACAATGAGCAGTTCTTC.

The chain joins TRBV30 to TRBJ1-6; D is perhaps TRBD1 (6 bases). CDR1 is GTSNPN and CDR2 is SVGIG in the germline V gene (reference sequence). The CDR3 has 16 residues. The ends were cut back, 0 bases at V and 10 bases at J, with 19 bases in the middle. CDR3 in amino acids: CAWSVRGGGSGSPLHF. The CDR3 coding sequence is TGTGCCTGGAGTGTACGTGGGGGGGGCTCGGGATCACCCCTCCACTTT.

V usage is TRBV7-2 and J usage is TRBJ1-1, with D possibly TRBD1 on 6 matching bases. Germline CDR1 and CDR2: SGHTA and FQGNSA. Trimming left V 2 bases short and J 2 bases short, with 12 bases between. The CDR3 is 15 residues long. This CDR3 reads CASSLFRGINTEAFF. CDR3 DNA sequence: TGTGCCAGCAGCTTATTTAGGGGGATCAACACTGAAGCTTTCTTT.